These 6 T cell receptor beta chains came from one sample sequenced in a study of shared clonotypes between healthy human individuals. The protocol was immunoSEQ multiplex PCR, while the TCRdb copy is restricted to in-frame clones and leaves out a portion. The sample carries millions of clones, approximately 93% recorded once. What was sequenced was naive CD4+ T cells from PBMCs. The subset here: CD45RA+ positively selected. These receptor sequences come from a man aged 18 to 35 in good health. Some clones in this sample may be carry-over from other donors' samples.

V is TRBV5-4 and J is TRBJ2-7; 15 bases match TRBD2. There are 16 residues in the CDR3. Looked up from germline, CDR1 is SGHNT and CDR2 is YYREEE (reference sequence). Trimming took 3 bases from V and 4 from J; bases not matched to a gene: 5. This chain's CDR3 is CASSSRTSGRVYEQYF. The CDR3 DNA sequence: TGTGCCAGCAGCTCCCGGACTAGCGGGAGGGTTTACGAGCAGTACTTC.

The V call is TRBV5-1, the J call TRBJ2-5; possibly TRBD2 for D (5 bases). The CDR3 spans 17 residues. Germline values: CDR1 SGHRS, CDR2 YFSETQ. With 5 bases removed from V and 5 bases from J, the gap between germline ends came to 25 bases. The CDR3 reads CASRARLRRGLKETQYF. The CDR3 nucleotides read TGCGCCAGCAGGGCGAGACTAAGGCGCGGGTTGAAGGAGACCCAGTACTTC. The variable domain in full, with the rest retrieved from reference TRBV5-1 and TRBJ2-5, is KAGVTQTPRYLIKTRGQQVTLSCSPISGHRSVSWYQQTPGQGLQFLFEYFSETQRNKGNFPGRFSGRQFSNSRSEMNVSTLELGDSALYLCASRARLRRGLKETQYFGPGTRLLVL.

The chain is built from TRBV30 and TRBJ1-1; maybe TRBD1 (6 bases). The CDR3 totals 21 residues. The ends were cut back, 3 bases at V and 4 bases at J, with 36 bases in the middle. Germline V gene data show CDR1 as GTSNPN and CDR2 as SVGIG (reference sequence). The CDR3 region has the DNA TGTGCCTGGAGACGGACTACAAAACAGGGTCGTGGGTTAGGGGCGACCACTGAAGCTTTCTTT. Translation: CAWRRTTKQGRGLGATTEAFF. The complete variable domain, with remaining parts taken from reference TRBV30 and TRBJ1-1, reads SQTIHQWPATLVQPVGSPLSLECTVEGTSNPNLYWYRQAAGRGLQLLFYSVGIGQISSEVPQNLSASRPQDRQFILSSKKLLLSDSGFYLCAWRRTTKQGRGLGATTEAFFGQGTRLTVV.

The CDR3 is CASSEGLAGGVYEQYF. In DNA, the CDR3 is TGTGCCAGCAGCGAGGGACTAGCGGGAGGGGTCTACGAGCAGTACTTC. The J gene is TRBJ2-7, the V gene TRBV7-6; the match to TRBD2 covers 16 bases. Germline trimming cut 5 bases from V and 3 bases from J; bases unmatched to any gene: 4. The CDR3 contains 16 residues. The germline CDR1 and CDR2 sequences are SGHVS and FNYEAQ.

CDR3 DNA: TGTGCCAGCACCTTAGACAGCCTCGGGTCCTACGAGCAGTACTTC. This sequence encodes CASTLDSLGSYEQYF. This chain joins TRBV28 and TRBJ2-7; tentatively, D is TRBD1 (5 bases). This CDR3 has 15 amino acids. Trimming took off 7 bases at V and 1 base at J, with 17 bases between the two ends. CDR1 and CDR2 from the germline V gene are MDHEN and SYDVKM.

J is TRBJ2-3 and V is TRBV7-3; the D is unclear. The CDR3 sequence is 19 residues long. V lost 0 bases and J 7 bases, leaving 26 bases between the germline ends. Germline loops: CDR1 SGHTA, CDR2 FQGTGA. The CDR3 DNA follows: TGTGCCAGCAGCTTAACTCGCTCCCTCCCACTCGGGCACGGCCATACGCAGTATTTT. Its protein is CASSLTRSLPLGHGHTQYF.